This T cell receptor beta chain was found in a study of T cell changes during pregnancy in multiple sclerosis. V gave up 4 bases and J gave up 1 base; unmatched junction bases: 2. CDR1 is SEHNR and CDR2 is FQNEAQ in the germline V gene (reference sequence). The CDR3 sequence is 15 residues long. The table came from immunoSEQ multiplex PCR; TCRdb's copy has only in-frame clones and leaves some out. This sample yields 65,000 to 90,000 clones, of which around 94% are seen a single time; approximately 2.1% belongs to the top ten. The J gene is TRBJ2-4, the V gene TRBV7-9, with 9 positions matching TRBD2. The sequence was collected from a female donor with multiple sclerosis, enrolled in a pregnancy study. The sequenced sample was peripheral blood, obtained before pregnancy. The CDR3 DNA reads TGTGCCAGCAGCTCTGGACTAGCGGCCAAAAACATTCAGTACTTC. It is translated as CASSSGLAAKNIQYF.